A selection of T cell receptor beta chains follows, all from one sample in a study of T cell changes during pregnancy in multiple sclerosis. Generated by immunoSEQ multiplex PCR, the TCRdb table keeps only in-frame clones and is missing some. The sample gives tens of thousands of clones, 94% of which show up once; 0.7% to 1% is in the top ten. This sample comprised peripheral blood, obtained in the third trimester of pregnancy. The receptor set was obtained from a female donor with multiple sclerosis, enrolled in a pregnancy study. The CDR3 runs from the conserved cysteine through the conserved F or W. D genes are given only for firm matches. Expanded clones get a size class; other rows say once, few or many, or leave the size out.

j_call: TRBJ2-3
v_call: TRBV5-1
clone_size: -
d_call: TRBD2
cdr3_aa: CASRDRKRDSDTQYF
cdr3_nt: TGCGCCAGCAGGGACCGGAAGCGGGACTCAGATACGCAGTATTTT

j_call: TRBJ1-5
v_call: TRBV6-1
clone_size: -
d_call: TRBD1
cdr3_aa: CASSGTGQGALTNSNQPQHF
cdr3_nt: TGTGCCAGCAGTGGAACGGGACAGGGGGCCCTGACTAATAGCAATCAGCCCCAGCATTTT

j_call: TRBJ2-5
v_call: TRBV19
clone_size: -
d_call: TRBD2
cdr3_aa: CASRFGGIGQETQYF
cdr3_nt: TGTGCCAGTAGATTCGGGGGGATAGGCCAAGAGACCCAGTACTTC

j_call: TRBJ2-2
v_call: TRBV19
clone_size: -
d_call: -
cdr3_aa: CASSLTESGELFF
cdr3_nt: TGTGCCAGTAGTCTGACGGAGTCCGGGGAGCTGTTTTTT

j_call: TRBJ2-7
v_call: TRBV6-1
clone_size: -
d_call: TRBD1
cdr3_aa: CASSEADRGPSYEQYF
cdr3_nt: TGTGCCAGCAGTGAAGCCGACAGGGGACCCTCCTACGAGCAGTACTTC

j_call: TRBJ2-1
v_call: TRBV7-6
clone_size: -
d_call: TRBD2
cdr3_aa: CASSLDLAGNYNEQFF
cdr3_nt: TGTGCCAGCAGCTTGGACCTAGCGGGGAACTACAATGAGCAGTTCTTC

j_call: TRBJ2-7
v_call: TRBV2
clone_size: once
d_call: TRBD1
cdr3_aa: CASSGQGATYEQYF
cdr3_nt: TGTGCCAGCAGTGGACAGGGGGCTACCTACGAGCAGTACTTC

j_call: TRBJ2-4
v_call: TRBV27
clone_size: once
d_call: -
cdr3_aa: CASSLSWQRLTKNIQYF
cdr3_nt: TGTGCCAGCAGTTTATCGTGGCAGAGACTGACCAAAAACATTCAGTACTTC

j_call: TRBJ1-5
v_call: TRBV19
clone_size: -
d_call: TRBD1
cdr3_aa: CASRDRGYSNQPQHF
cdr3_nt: TGTGCCAGTAGAGACAGGGGATATAGCAATCAGCCCCAGCATTTT

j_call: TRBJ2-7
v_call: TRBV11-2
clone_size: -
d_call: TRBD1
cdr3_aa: CASTGGVGPYEQYF
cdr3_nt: TGTGCCAGCACAGGGGGCGTGGGGCCTTACGAGCAGTACTTC

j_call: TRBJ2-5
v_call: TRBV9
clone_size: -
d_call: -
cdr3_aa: CASSVWGEGAGETQYF
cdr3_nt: TGTGCCAGCAGCGTATGGGGTGAAGGGGCGGGGGAGACCCAGTACTTC